This T cell receptor beta chain was observed in a study of cytomegalovirus exposure and HLA in healthy donors. General study results and limits: A later analysis showed HLA-associated TCR beta chains outstripping equally common others in clonal expansion.

As concerns this clone: What it recognizes is unknown.

In the PCR, 60 Vbeta and 13 Jbeta primers were used. The method was immunoSEQ multiplex PCR; TCRdb's version includes in-frame clones alone and lacks a portion of them. The repertoire holds over 150,000 clones, with approximately 80% as singletons. The CDR3 totals 14 residues. CDR1 is MNHEY, CDR2 SVGAGI, per germline. V and J are TRBV6-5 and TRBJ2-5, with a weak D call TRBD1 (7 bases). The J call may be wrong; the DNA end is better matched by TRBJ2-7. The source is a man aged 25-45 years in good health and CMV-seronegative. The sequencing input was PBMCs. The CDR3 reads CASSAGQTASEQYF. The CDR3 DNA reads as TGTGCCAGCAGCGCGGGACAGACCGCCTCCGAGCAGTACTTC.